This T cell receptor beta chain derives from a study of CD8+CD57+ T cells in acquired aplastic anemia listed by TCRdb under 2018. Broadly, across the study: A mean of around 3 ug of DNA, ranging from about 0.19 to 27.4 ug, was extracted from sorted CD4+ and CD8+ cells. CD8+CD57+ expansion was defined as a frequency above the mean frequency observed in healthy subjects. The paper as a whole reports these results and caveats: Twenty-nine CD8+ CDR3 sequences were shared between patients and controls but appeared highly expressed in patients and within their immunodominant clones. CD8+ Simpson's diversity did not differ significantly between patients and healthy controls (P=0.060).

Profiling of TCR beta VDJ combinations and CDR3 sequences used genomic DNA as the template. An Illumina HiSeq 2000 was used for TCR repertoire sequencing. The paper's processing steps were these. TRBV/TRBJ rearrangement plots, CDR3 size and DJ length profiles, and Simpson's diversity index were used to assess repertoires. Whichever DNA sequence was most abundant in the deep sequencing data was defined as the immunodominant clone. CDR3 amino acid sequences were screened for sharing across subjects and were compared with published repertoires and the VDJdb database. TCRdb trimmed the raw reads at Q25, called clones with MiXCR and kept productive beta chains. Every entry covers one CDR3 protein and lists the most common genes and DNA from its rows. TCRdb's processing, not the authors', yielded these V and J calls. The sample table contains over 150,000 distinct CDR3 sequences; only one count was recorded for around 60% of them. Roughly 46% of the sample goes to the ten largest clones.

Flow cytometry had shown CD8+CD57+ cell expansion in the patients selected for sequencing. Severe acquired aplastic anemia was diagnosed in all patients according to International Study of Aplastic Anemia and Agranulocytosis and Camitta criteria. No patient had received any therapy when blood was sampled. TCR repertoires of sorted CD4+ and CD8+ blood T cells from severe aplastic anemia patients and healthy subjects were deep-sequenced in the study. In the USA, patient enrollment took place under clinicaltrials.gov protocols 00001620, 01623167, 00001397, 00071045, 00081523 and 00961064. Ficoll-Paque density gradient centrifugation was used to isolate peripheral blood mononuclear cells. CD4+ and CD8+ T cells were sorted by FACS or magnetic beads before DNA extraction. The germline V gene specifies SGHAT as CDR1 and FQNNGV as CDR2. Measured from the cysteine to the phenylalanine, the CDR3 is 13 residues long. CDR3 DNA only is kept here, 39 bases in frame from base 1.

With regard to this clonotype: Its antigen is unknown. One end of the junction fails to match germline, which may point to a read error.

The receptor chain draws on TRBV11-2 and TRBJ2-2; no D gene is confidently identified. The specimen sequenced was sorted CD4+, CD8+, or CD8+CD57+ T cells (not recorded which) from PBMCs. The source is a human donor with aplastic anemia. The CDR3 region reads CASSLERVGELFF. The base sequence is TGTGCCAGCAGCCTAGAACGGGTCGGGGAGCTGTTTTTT.